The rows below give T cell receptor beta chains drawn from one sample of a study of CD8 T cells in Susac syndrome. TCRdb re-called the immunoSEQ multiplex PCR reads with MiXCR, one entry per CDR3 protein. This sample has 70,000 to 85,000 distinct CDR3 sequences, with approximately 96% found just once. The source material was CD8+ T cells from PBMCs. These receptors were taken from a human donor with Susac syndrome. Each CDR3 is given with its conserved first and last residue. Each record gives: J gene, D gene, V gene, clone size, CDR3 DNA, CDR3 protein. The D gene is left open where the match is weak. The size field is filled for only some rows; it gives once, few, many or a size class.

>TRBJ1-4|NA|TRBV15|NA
TGTGCCACCAGCAGCGTTCCGGGGGAAAAACTGTTTTTT
CATSSVPGEKLFF
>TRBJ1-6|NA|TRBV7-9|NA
TGTGCCAGCAGCCCCGCACTTGGGACCTATAATTCACCCCTCCACTTT
CASSPALGTYNSPLHF
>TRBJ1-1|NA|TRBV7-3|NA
TGTGCCAGCAGCTTTGGGGAGAACACTGAAGCTTTCTTT
CASSFGENTEAFF
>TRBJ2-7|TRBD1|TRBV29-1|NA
TGCAGCGTTGAAACTCCGGGACAGACCTACGAGCAGTACTTC
CSVETPGQTYEQYF
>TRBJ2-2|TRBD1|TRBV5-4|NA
TGTGCCACGGGACAGGGAACCACCGGGGAGCTGTTTTTT
CATGQGTTGELFF
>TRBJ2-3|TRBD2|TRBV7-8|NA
TGTGCCAGCAGCTTAGAGGCTGGAGCGGGGACTCGTAGGGATACGCAGTATTTT
CASSLEAGAGTRRDTQYF
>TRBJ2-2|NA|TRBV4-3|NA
TGCGCCAGCAGCCCGTACAGGGAAACCGGGGAGCTGTTTTTT
CASSPYRETGELFF
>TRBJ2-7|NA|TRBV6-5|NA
TGTGCCAGCAGCCCTACCGACTGGAGCTCCTACGAGCAGTACTTC
CASSPTDWSSYEQYF
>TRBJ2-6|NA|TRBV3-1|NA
TGTGCCAGCAGCCCCTCAGCCCCTTCCTCTGGGGCCAACGTCCTGACTTTC
CASSPSAPSSGANVLTF
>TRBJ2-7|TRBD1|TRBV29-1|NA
TGCAGCGCTCAGACAGGGGAGAACTACGAGCAGTACTTC
CSAQTGENYEQYF
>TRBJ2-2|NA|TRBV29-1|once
TGCAGCGTTGACAGGGGTATGGCCGGGGAGCTGTTTTTT
CSVDRGMAGELFF
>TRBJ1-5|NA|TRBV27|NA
TGTGCCAGCAGTTCGGAGGGAAGTCAGCCCCAGCATTTT
CASSSEGSQPQHF
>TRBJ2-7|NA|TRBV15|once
TGTGCCACCAGCAACGACTACGAGCAGTACTTC
CATSNDYEQYF
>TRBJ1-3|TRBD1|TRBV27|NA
TGTGCCAGCGGACAGGGACCTGGAAACACCATATATTTT
CASGQGPGNTIYF
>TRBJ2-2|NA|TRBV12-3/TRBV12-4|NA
TGTGCCAGCAGTTGGTCCGGGGAGCTGTTTTTT
CASSWSGELFF
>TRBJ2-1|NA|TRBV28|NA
TGTGCCAGCAGTTGTACCCACTCCTACAATGAGCAGTTCTTC
CASSCTHSYNEQFF
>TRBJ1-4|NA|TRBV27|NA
TGTGCCAGCAGCTCAGCGTGGGACACTGCAACGGGAAAACTGTTTTTT
CASSSAWDTATGKLFF
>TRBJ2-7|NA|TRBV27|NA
TGTGCCAGCAGTTCCCGGCGGGTAAACTACGAGCAGTACTTC
CASSSRRVNYEQYF
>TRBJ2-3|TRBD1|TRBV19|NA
TGTGCCAGTGAGAGCGGACAGGGCACAGATACGCAGTATTTT
CASESGQGTDTQYF
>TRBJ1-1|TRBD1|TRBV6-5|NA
TGTGCCAGCAGTAAGTACAGGGGGTCGGGCACTGAAGCTTTCTTT
CASSKYRGSGTEAFF
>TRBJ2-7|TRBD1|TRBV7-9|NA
TGTGCCAGCAGCTTCACTCGACAGGGCAGCTACGAGCAGTACTTC
CASSFTRQGSYEQYF
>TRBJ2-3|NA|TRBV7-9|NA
TGTGCCAGCACCGGCCCGAGCCGCGCCCCAGGTACGCAGTATTTT
CASTGPSRAPGTQYF
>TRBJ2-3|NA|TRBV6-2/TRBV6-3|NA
TGTGCCAGCAGTTACTCGAGTTCCGCAGATACGCAGTATTTT
CASSYSSSADTQYF
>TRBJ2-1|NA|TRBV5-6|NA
TGTGCCAGCAGCGACGGGATCCACAATGAGCAGTTCTTC
CASSDGIHNEQFF
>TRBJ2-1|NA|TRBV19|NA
TGTGCCAGTAGGCTAGGTATTAATGAGCAGTTCTTC
CASRLGINEQFF
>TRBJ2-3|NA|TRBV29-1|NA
TGCAGCGTCCCCTGGGGGGCAGATACGCAGTATTTT
CSVPWGADTQYF
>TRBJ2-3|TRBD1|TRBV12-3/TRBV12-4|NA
TGTGCCAGCAGTTTAGGGGACAGGGGATATACGCAGTATTTT
CASSLGDRGYTQYF
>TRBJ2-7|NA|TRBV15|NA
TGTGCCACCAGCCGCGGGTTTTGGGAACAATACTACGAGCAGTACTTC
CATSRGFWEQYYEQYF
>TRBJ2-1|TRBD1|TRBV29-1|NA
TGCAGCGTTGACGGGACAGGCGCCTACAATGAGCAGTTCTTC
CSVDGTGAYNEQFF
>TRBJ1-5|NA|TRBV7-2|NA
TGTGCCAGCAGCCGGACGGAGGGTCAGCCCCAGCATTTT
CASSRTEGQPQHF
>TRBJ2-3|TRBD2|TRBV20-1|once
TGCAGTGCTAGAGATTCCTTCCTAGCGGAGGTCACAGATACGCAGTATTTT
CSARDSFLAEVTDTQYF
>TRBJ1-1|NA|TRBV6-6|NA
TGTGCCAGCGCAGATTGGGCAGTTGGAAACACTGAAGCTTTCTTT
CASADWAVGNTEAFF
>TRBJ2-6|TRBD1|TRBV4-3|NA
TGCGCCAGCAGCCAAGGAGTAAGGGACAGGGTTTCTGGGGCCAACGTCCTGACTTTC
CASSQGVRDRVSGANVLTF
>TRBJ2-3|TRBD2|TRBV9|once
TGTGCCAGCAGCCCTGTCCGGGGAGGGGTAGATACGCAGTATTTT
CASSPVRGGVDTQYF
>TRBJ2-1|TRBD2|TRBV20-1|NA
TGCAGTGCTAGGGACCTGGCGGGACTAGCGGGGGGATCCTACAATGAGCAGTTCTTC
CSARDLAGLAGGSYNEQFF
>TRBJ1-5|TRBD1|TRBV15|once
TGTGCCACCACAGAGAGGGGGCCGGGTTTGTGGCCCCAGCATTTT
CATTERGPGLWPQHF
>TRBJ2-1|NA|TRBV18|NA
TGTGCCAGCTCACCACCAGGGGAGAATGAGCAGTTCTTC
CASSPPGENEQFF
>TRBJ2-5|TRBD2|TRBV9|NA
TGTGCCAGCAGCGGGACTAGCGGGGAAGAGACCCAGTACTTC
CASSGTSGEETQYF
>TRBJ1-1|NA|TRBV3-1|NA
TGTGCCAGCAGCCGGACTAACACTGAAGCTTTCTTT
CASSRTNTEAFF
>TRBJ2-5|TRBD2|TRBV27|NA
TGTGCCAGCAGTCCTACTAGCGACCAAGAGACCCAGTACTTC
CASSPTSDQETQYF
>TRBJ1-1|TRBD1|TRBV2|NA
TGTGCCGATCCCGGGACAGGGGTGACTGAAGCTTTCTTT
CADPGTGVTEAFF
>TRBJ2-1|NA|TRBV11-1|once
TGTGCCACTAACCCGGGGGTGAACAATGAGCAGTTCTTC
CATNPGVNNEQFF
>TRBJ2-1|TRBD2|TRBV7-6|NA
TGTGCCAGCAGCTTAGGCGGGGGGAGCTATGAGCAGTTCTTC
CASSLGGGSYEQFF
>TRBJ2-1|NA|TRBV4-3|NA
TGCGCCAGCAGCCAAGAGTTCGGAGGGACCCCACAGGTCAATGAGCAGTTCTTC
CASSQEFGGTPQVNEQFF
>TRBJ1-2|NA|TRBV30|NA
TGTGCCTGGAGTGTGTATTCGGGCCCCAACTATGGCTACACCTTC
CAWSVYSGPNYGYTF
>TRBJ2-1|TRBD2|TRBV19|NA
TGTGCCTCTAGACTAGCGGGATTATCCTACAATGAGCAGTTCTTC
CASRLAGLSYNEQFF
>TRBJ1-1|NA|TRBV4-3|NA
TGCGCCAGCAGCCAAGATAGAGGGACAAGGAACACTGAAGCTTTCTTT
CASSQDRGTRNTEAFF
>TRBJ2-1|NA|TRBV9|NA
TGTGCCAGCAGCCCCTACATCGAAGACAGGTCCAATGAGCAGTTCTTC
CASSPYIEDRSNEQFF